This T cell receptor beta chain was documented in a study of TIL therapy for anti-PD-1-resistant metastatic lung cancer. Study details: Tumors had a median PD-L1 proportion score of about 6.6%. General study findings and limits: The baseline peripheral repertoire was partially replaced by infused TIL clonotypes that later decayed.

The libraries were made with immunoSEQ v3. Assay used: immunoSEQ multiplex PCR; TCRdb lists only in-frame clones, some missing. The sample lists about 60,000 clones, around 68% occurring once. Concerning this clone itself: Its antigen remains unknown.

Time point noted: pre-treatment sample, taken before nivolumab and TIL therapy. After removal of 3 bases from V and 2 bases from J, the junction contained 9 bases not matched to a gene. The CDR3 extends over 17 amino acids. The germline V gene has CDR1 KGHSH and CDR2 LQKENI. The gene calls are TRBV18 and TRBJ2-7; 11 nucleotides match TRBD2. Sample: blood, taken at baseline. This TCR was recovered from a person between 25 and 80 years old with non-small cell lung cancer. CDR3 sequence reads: CASSPFSSSGRTYEQYF. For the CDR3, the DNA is TGTGCCAGCTCACCCTTTTCTTCTAGCGGGAGGACCTACGAGCAGTACTTC. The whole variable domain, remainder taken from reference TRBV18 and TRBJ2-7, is NAGVMQNPRHLVRRRGQEARLRCSPMKGHSHVYWYRQLPEEGLKFMVYLQKENIIDESGMPKERFSAEFPKEGPSILRIQQVVRGDSAAYFCASSPFSSSGRTYEQYFGPGTRLTVT.